These 18 T cell receptor beta chains were sequenced from one sample in a study of T-cell memory formation after mild COVID-19. TCRdb reanalysed the 5' RACE reads using MiXCR and keeps one entry per CDR3 protein. There are some 310,000 distinct CDR3 sequences in the sample; around a fifth occur only once, and 21% lies in the top ten. Sample: PBMCs or a T cell subset sorted from them (not recorded which). These receptors all stem from a man younger than 35 who had mild COVID-19 (a few samples of this study predate the infection). Cell type and time point are not known.

In its sample, this clonotype was seen many times. V usage is TRBV5-1 and J usage is TRBJ2-3, with D uncertain. The CDR3 has 12 amino acids. Germline V lookup: CDR1 SGHRS, CDR2 YFSETQ. The V end lost 0 bases, the J end lost 5 bases, and 4 bases lay between the germline ends. CDR3 DNA sequence: TGCGCCAGCAGCTTGGTCGAAGATACGCAGTATTTT. Translated, it gives CASSLVEDTQYF.

The J gene is TRBJ2-7, the V gene TRBV7-9; TRBD1 aligns across 7 bases. Germline values: CDR1 SEHNR, CDR2 FQNEAQ (reference sequence). The CDR3 is made up of 14 amino acids. V shed 1 base, J shed 5 bases, and the junction held 5 bases outside the gene matches. The CDR3 reads CASSLEGQTNEQYF. In DNA form, the CDR3 reads TGTGCCAGCAGCTTAGAGGGACAGACGAACGAGCAGTACTTC.

The chain's CDR3 is CASSTGTGLIEQFF. CDR3 nucleotide sequence: TGTGCCAGCAGTACCGGGACAGGGCTAATCGAGCAGTTCTTC. The V gene is TRBV12-3 or TRBV12-4, the J gene TRBJ2-1, with 9 bases identical to TRBD1. The CDR3 has 14 amino acids. The V gene end was trimmed by 5 bases and the J gene end by 10 bases; junction bases not matched to a gene: 9.

The CDR3 sequence: CASSFEGLGGYTF. CDR3 DNA: TGTGCCAGCAGCTTTGAAGGTCTGGGCGGCTACACCTTC. The genes are TRBV5-6 and TRBJ1-2; D is unclear. In germline, CDR1 is SGHDT, CDR2 YYEEEE. V was trimmed by 2 bases and J by 8 bases, leaving 13 bases between them. The CDR3 covers 13 residues.

In this sample, this clonotype turned up a few times. The chain uses TRBV27 and TRBJ2-1, with 7 positions matching TRBD2. Germline-derived CDR1 and CDR2 are MNHEY and SMNVEV (reference sequence). J lost 7 bases, V lost 6 bases, and 3 bases had no gene match. The CDR3 totals 12 residues. This CDR3 is CASRNGGNEQFF. The CDR3 DNA reads TGTGCCAGCAGGAACGGGGGGAATGAGCAGTTCTTC.

The V gene is TRBV3-1, the J gene TRBJ2-1; the match to TRBD2 covers 7 bases. V shed 5 bases and J 5 bases; nucleotides not matched to a gene: 6. Germline V gene sequence: CDR1 LGHDT, CDR2 YNNKEL (reference sequence). The CDR3 has 14 amino acids. The CDR3 DNA sequence: TGTGCCAGCAGCGCCAACCGGGGGGACAATGAGCAGTTCTTC. Translation: CASSANRGDNEQFF.

This chain uses TRBV5-1 with TRBJ1-1; the D gene is possibly TRBD1 (5 bases). The germline gives CDR1 SGHRS, CDR2 YFSETQ. The CDR3 has 18 amino acids. Trimming shortened V by 0 bases and J by 1 base, and 19 bases separated the two germline ends. Written as DNA, the CDR3 is TGCGCCAGCAGCTTGGCCCCGATCGGGGCCGGTTCGAACACTGAAGCTTTCTTT. Its translation: CASSLAPIGAGSNTEAFF.

The V and J genes are TRBV7-2 and TRBJ1-2; D ambiguous. V was pared by 2 bases and J by 4 bases, with 11 bases between. Germline CDR1 SGHTA, CDR2 FQGNSA. CDR3 size: 14 residues. The CDR3 is CASSLRYDFYGYTF. The CDR3 coding sequence is TGTGCCAGCAGCTTACGCTACGATTTCTATGGCTACACCTTC.

There are many counts of this clonotype. The chain employs TRBV12-3 or TRBV12-4 and TRBJ2-2; D gene uncertain. The V end lost 4 bases, the J end lost 3 bases, and 6 bases lay between the germline ends. The CDR3 spans 13 residues. CDR3 protein: CASSSSYTGELFF. As DNA, the CDR3 is TGTGCCAGCAGTTCGAGCTACACCGGGGAGCTGTTTTTT.

This clonotype has more than one count but fewer than ten. The chain employs TRBV7-2 and TRBJ2-3, with D possibly matching TRBD2 (6 bases). CDR1 and CDR2 from the germline V gene are SGHTA and FQGNSA. This CDR3 contains 14 residues. The V and J ends lost 8 bases and 0 bases respectively, with 12 bases between them. The CDR3 here is CASARGTSTDTQYF. DNA of the CDR3: TGTGCCAGCGCCCGAGGGACTAGCACAGATACGCAGTATTTT. The whole variable domain, filled in from reference TRBV7-2 and TRBJ2-3, reads GAGVSQSPSNKVTEKGKDVELRCDPISGHTALYWYRQSLGQGLEFLIYFQGNSAPDKSGLPSDRFSAERTGGSVSTLTIQRTQQEDSAVYLCASARGTSTDTQYFGPGTRLTVL.

This clonotype came up a few times. CDR3 DNA: TGCGCCAGCAGCCAAACCTGGGACAGCTACGAGCAGTACTTC. Its translation is CASSQTWDSYEQYF. This chain links TRBV4-3 with TRBJ2-7; 7 positions match TRBD1. The CDR3 is made up of 14 amino acids. Germline V CDR1 and CDR2: LGHNA, YSLEER. V was pared by 2 bases and J by 3 bases, with 4 bases of the junction left unmatched.

The V gene is TRBV6-2 or TRBV6-3, the J gene TRBJ2-5, with D perhaps TRBD1 (5 bases). The CDR3 runs 13 residues. With 7 bases removed from V and 7 bases from J, the gap between germline ends came to 16 bases. The germline V gene encodes CDR1 MNHEY and CDR2 SVGEGT. CDR3 region: CASIKDTAGTQYF. CDR3 sequence (DNA): TGTGCCAGCATCAAGGACACCGCCGGGACCCAGTACTTC.

In its sample, this clonotype was seen a few times. The chain uses TRBV7-8 and TRBJ2-2; perhaps TRBD2 as D (5 bases). CDR1 SGHVS and CDR2 FQNEAQ come from the germline V gene. Trimming removed 5 bases from V and 8 bases from J, with 9 bases in between. This CDR3 has 12 amino acids. Here the CDR3 reads CASSGGMGELFF. CDR3 nucleotides: TGTGCCAGCAGCGGAGGAATGGGGGAGCTGTTTTTT.

In its sample, this clonotype was seen many times. The chain employs TRBV12-3 or TRBV12-4 and TRBJ1-5, with unresolved D. The germline V and J ends were trimmed by 3 bases and 4 bases, with 13 bases remaining between them. The CDR3 loop spans 15 amino acids. The CDR3 sequence is CASSFSSDGNQPQHF. The CDR3 bases are TGTGCCAGCAGTTTCTCTTCGGACGGGAATCAGCCCCAGCATTTT.

The chain recombines TRBV4-3 with TRBJ2-2; D gene unclear. The V end was cut by 4 bases, the J end by 4 bases, with 13 bases between. Germline loops: CDR1 LGHNA, CDR2 YSLEER. The CDR3 totals 15 residues. The CDR3 region is CASSPGPLSTGELFF. The DNA for the CDR3 is TGCGCCAGCAGCCCCGGTCCCCTAAGCACCGGGGAGCTGTTTTTT.

This clonotype was seen a handful of times. The rearrangement joins TRBV5-1 to TRBJ2-3; 7 bases agree with TRBD2. This CDR3 comprises 14 residues. The germline V gene encodes CDR1 SGHRS and CDR2 YFSETQ. With 7 bases clipped from V and 3 bases from J, the junction kept 8 bases outside the gene matches. CDR3 coding DNA: TGCGCCAGCGTCCTTGGCGGGGGAACAGATACGCAGTATTTT. Residues: CASVLGGGTDTQYF.

A few counts support this clonotype. The V and J genes are TRBV12-3 or TRBV12-4 and TRBJ1-1; a weak D match, TRBD1 (6 bases). V dropped 6 bases and J dropped 5 bases, with 16 bases sitting between them. The CDR3 spans 14 residues. The CDR3 nucleotides read TGTGCCAGCAGCTCCGACAGGCCGAGGACTGAAGCTTTCTTT. It translates to CASSSDRPRTEAFF.

This clonotype was counted only a few times. The genes are TRBV10-2 and TRBJ2-7; D unclear. V gave up 4 bases and J gave up 3 bases, with 7 bases separating them. The V gene's germline CDR1 is WSHSY and CDR2 SAAADI. CDR3 length: 12 residues. Here the CDR3 DNA reads TGCGCCAGCAGTGCAGAAAGCTACGAGCAGTACTTC. It encodes CASSAESYEQYF.